The present TCR beta chain was sequenced within a study of blood T cells in healthy people across ages. About this clonotype itself: Its target is unknown.

Study-wide findings and caveats: The fall in TCR beta diversity per million T cells was roughly linear with age.

A sample-barcoded 5' primer and a J-beta primer mix were used in a second PCR of roughly 7 to 12 cycles. TCRdb re-derived calls from the 5' RACE reads in MiXCR, one entry per CDR3 protein. The sample holds about 1.8 million distinct CDR3 sequences, around 48% seen once. Germline V CDR1 and CDR2: MDHEN, SYDVKM. V was pared by 6 bases and J by 2 bases, with 12 bases of the junction left unmatched. CDR3 length equals 16 residues. V and J are TRBV28 and TRBJ2-7, with 8 bases lining up with TRBD1. This sequence originates from a woman aged 40 to 50 in good health. Sequencing was carried out using blood. CDR3 region: CASSQPRDRSTYEQYF. The CDR3 nucleotides read TGTGCCAGCAGCCAACCCCGGGACAGGAGTACCTACGAGCAGTACTTC.